A single sample gave rise to the 22 T cell receptor beta chains below, sequenced in a study of tumor-infiltrating lymphocytes in primary liver carcinoma. It was from 20-30 mg of unsorted bulk tissue that RNA and DNA were co-extracted. The investigators made TCR beta cDNA from around 540 ng total RNA, using a constant-region primer. Employing slightly modified ARM-PCR, three nested multiplex PCR rounds were run, and these gave rise to the TCR beta libraries. Rounds one and two of PCR, each of approximately 11 cycles, were primed with TRBV1-TRBV30 forward primers and a C-beta reverse primer. One entry per CDR3 protein results from TCRdb running MiXCR on the multiplex PCR reads. The sample contains about 110,000 distinct CDR3 sequences, 50% to 70% of which appear only once. Sequencing used liver tumor tissue from sampling region 1. Indicated subset: tumor region T1, superior pole. All receptors derive from a woman aged 60-75 years with primary liver carcinoma and hepatitis B virus infection.

Notes on this clonotype: Lacking the conserved final phenylalanine or tryptophan, this CDR3 likely reflects a read error. The rearrangement joins TRBV11-2 to TRBJ2-3; the D gene is possibly TRBD2 (5 bases). CDR3 length: 12 amino acids. CDR1 is SGHAT and CDR2 is FQNNGV in the germline V gene. Trimming cost V 5 bases and J 8 bases, with 11 bases left between them. This CDR3 is CASSTPGTTQYL. DNA of the CDR3: TGTGCCAGCAGCACCCCGGGAACTACGCAGTATCTT.

Worth noting for this clonotype: A read error is possible here, since a much larger clone lies one base away. The rearrangement uses TRBV13 and TRBJ2-1, with 9 positions matching TRBD2. The junction had 14 bases not matched to a gene; V was cut back by 4 bases and J by 7 bases. The germline CDR1 and CDR2 sequences are PRHDT and FYEKMQ (reference sequence). The CDR3 is made up of 17 amino acids. The CDR3 sequence is CASSSGLRGAGGNEQFF. CDR3 nucleotides: TGTGCCAGCAGCTCAGGGCTACGGGGTGCGGGAGGGAATGAGCAGTTCTTC.

Comment on this clonotype: A read error may produce the germline difference seen at one junction end. This chain connects TRBV28 to TRBJ2-1; 11 bases match TRBD2. There are 16 residues in the CDR3. Germline V gene data show CDR1 as MDHEN and CDR2 as SYDVKM. CDR3 amino acids: CASTTTSGRSPNEQSF. The CDR3, as DNA: TGTGCCAGCACCACCACTAGCGGGAGATCTCCTAATGAGCAGTCCTTC.

About this clonotype itself: This may come from a read error, since a much larger clone is one base off. The J gene is TRBJ2-1, the V gene TRBV2; D is possibly TRBD1 or TRBD2 (6 bases each). The CDR3 sequence is 13 residues long. Germline CDR1 SNHLY, CDR2 FYNNEI. The chain's CDR3 is CANSENGGTEQFF. The CDR3, as DNA: TGTGCCAACAGTGAAAACGGGGGCACTGAGCAGTTCTTC.

Worth noting for this clonotype: At one boundary the junction diverges from the germline segment, which might be a read error. The rearrangement uses TRBV29-1 and TRBJ2-2; D is possibly TRBD2 (5 bases). Germline V gene data show CDR1 as SQVTM and CDR2 as ANQGSEA. This CDR3 is built from 12 residues. The CDR3 spells CSLHENTGELFF. The CDR3 DNA follows: TGCAGCCTTCATGAAAACACCGGGGAGCTGTTCTTT.

This clonotype appeared once. The chain combines TRBV14 with TRBJ1-1; D is undetermined. Germline assignment: CDR1 SGHDN and CDR2 FVKESK. V shed 3 bases and J shed 1 base, with 12 bases lying between them. This CDR3 is built from 15 residues. DNA for the CDR3: TGTGCCAGCAGCCACACCTGGGTCAGGAACACTGAAGCTTTCTTT. Translating gives CASSHTWVRNTEAFF.

A remark on this clonotype: Since a much larger clone is just one base distant, this may be a read error. The gene calls are TRBV29-1 and TRBJ2-2; D unclear. Germline V gene sequence: CDR1 SQVTM, CDR2 ANQGSEA. The CDR3 has 13 amino acids. V was clipped by 8 bases and J by 3 bases, with 13 bases between them. CDR3 amino acids: CSIGQPDTGELFF. As DNA, the CDR3 is TGCAGCATTGGGCAGCCTGACACCGGGGAGCTGTTTTTT.

In its sample, this clonotype was seen a few times. This rearrangement joins TRBV30 to TRBJ2-1; D is ambiguous. Germline CDR1 is GTSNPN and CDR2 is SVGIG (reference sequence). V lost 1 base and J lost 3, with 13 bases in between. The CDR3 loop spans 15 amino acids. CDR3 residues: CAWSGPKGDYNEQFF. CDR3 sequence (DNA): TGTGCCTGGAGTGGCCCCAAGGGCGACTACAATGAGCAGTTCTTC.

V and J are TRBV29-1 and TRBJ1-1, with no clear D. The germline V gene encodes CDR1 SQVTM and CDR2 ANQGSEA. CDR3 size: 17 residues. Trimming pared 4 bases from V and 2 bases from J, leaving 23 bases between. The DNA for the CDR3 is TGCAGCGTTGGGCCGGGCAGTAGCTTAAGAAGAAACACTGAAGCTTTCTTT. Translation: CSVGPGSSLRRNTEAFF.

A word on this clonotype: The junction differs from germline at one of its ends, possibly a read error. This rearrangement joins TRBV7-9 to TRBJ2-5; D unclear. The V gene's germline CDR1 is SEHNR and CDR2 FQNEAQ (reference sequence). This CDR3 region has 14 residues. The CDR3 sequence is CATSLHARQETQYF. The CDR3, as DNA: TGTGCCACCAGCTTACATGCCCGGCAAGAGACCCAGTACTTC.

About this clonotype: The CDR3 end shows no conserved phenylalanine or tryptophan, and so a read error is likely. The J gene is TRBJ2-3, the V gene TRBV29-1; 9 bases align to TRBD2. The germline gives CDR1 SQVTM, CDR2 ANQGSEA. After removal of 7 bases from V and 6 bases from J, the junction contained 11 bases not matched to a gene. This CDR3 is 14 amino acids long. The CDR3 DNA is TGCAGCGGTGCGGGAGGGATCGGGACTGATACGCAGTATCTT. It specifies CSGAGGIGTDTQYL.

In regard to this clonotype: This may stem from a read error, because a much larger clone lies one nucleotide away. The chain carries TRBV12-3 or TRBV12-4 and TRBJ1-1; tentative D call: TRBD1 (5 bases). CDR3 length: 14 amino acids. Deletions cut 11 bases from V and 0 bases from J, with 16 bases between. The CDR3 loop is CAHPGADMNTEAFF. CDR3 nucleotides: TGTGCCCACCCCGGGGCAGATATGAACACTGAAGCTTTCTTT.

The chain couples TRBV7-9 to TRBJ1-1, with 8 bases matching TRBD1. The CDR3 consists of 14 residues. CDR1 and CDR2 (germline): SEHNR, FQNEAQ (reference sequence). V dropped 7 bases and J dropped 8; count of bases not matched to a gene: 12. The CDR3 coding sequence is TGTGCCAGCATCTCACCCCAGGGGGCGGCGGAAGCTTTCTTT. It yields the protein CASISPQGAAEAFF.

Points on this clonotype: One junction end disagrees with the germline gene, perhaps due to a read error. The chain uses TRBV29-1 and TRBJ2-2; D is ambiguous. The CDR3 is made up of 13 amino acids. The germline CDR1 and CDR2 sequences are SQVTM and ANQGSEA. The CDR3 here is CSVVSQTTRELFF. The CDR3 DNA reads as TGCAGCGTTGTGAGCCAGACCACCCGGGAGCTGTTTTTT.

Notes on this clonotype: A much larger clone lies one base from this, so it may be a read error. The chain couples TRBV29-1 to TRBJ1-1, with D perhaps TRBD1 (6 bases). Germline CDR1 and CDR2: SQVTM and ANQGSEA. This CDR3 contains 12 residues. CDR3 sequence (DNA): TGCAGCGGCGGACAGCTGAACACTGATGCTTTCTTT. Its translation: CSGGQLNTDAFF.

As to this clonotype: Since a much larger clone is just one base distant, this may be a read error. The V gene is TRBV5-1, the J gene TRBJ2-1; TRBD2 matches at 11 bases. V lost 0 bases and J lost 2; bases outside the gene matches: 7. CDR1 and CDR2 from the germline V gene are SGHRS and YFSETQ. This CDR3 is built from 18 residues. The CDR3 here is CASSLAIGSGRAYNEQFF. In DNA, the CDR3 is TGCGCCAGCAGCTTGGCGATTGGTAGCGGGAGGGCCTACAATGAGCAGTTCTTC.

As regards this clonotype: The CDR3 does not close with the conserved phenylalanine or tryptophan, likely indicating a read error. The rearrangement uses TRBV4-1 and TRBJ2-7, with TRBD2 matching 8 bases. The J segment lost 3 bases and the V segment lost 1 base, leaving 8 bases of the junction unmatched. CDR3 length equals 16 residues. Germline values: CDR1 MGHRA, CDR2 YSYEKL. CDR3 region: CASSQGIGRAGYEQYS. CDR3 nucleotide sequence: TGCGCCAGCAGCCAAGGAATCGGGAGGGCCGGCTACGAGCAGTACTCC.

Concerning this clonotype: This may be a read error, as it is one base from a much larger clone. The chain joins TRBV5-6 to TRBJ1-5; D not resolved. Germline CDR1 SGHDT, CDR2 YYEEEE. The length of the CDR3 is 13 residues. The V end was cut by 5 bases, the J end by 1 base, with 7 bases between. The CDR3 reads CASRTASNQPQHF. The CDR3 nucleotides are TGTGCCAGCAGAACGGCCAGCAATCAGCCCCAGCATTTT. Filled out from reference TRBV5-6 and TRBJ1-5, the complete variable domain reads DAGVTQSPTHLIKTRGQQVTLRCSPKSGHDTVSWYQQALGQGPQFIFQYYEEEERQRGNFPDRFSGHQFPNYSSELNVNALLLGDSALYLCASRTASNQPQHFGDGTRLSIL.

Points on this clonotype: This likely comes from a read error, as the CDR3 has no conserved phenylalanine or tryptophan at its end. The CDR3 is CASNKDRGSRDQYS. Written as DNA, the CDR3 is TGTGCCAGCAACAAGGACAGGGGCTCTCGCGATCAGTACTCC. V gene TRBV12-3 or TRBV12-4 combines with J gene TRBJ2-7, with 9 positions matching TRBD1. V dropped 7 bases and J dropped 10; count of bases not matched to a gene: 14. This CDR3 is 14 amino acids long.

This clonotype was observed a few times. The chain recombines TRBV28 with TRBJ2-7; 7 bases fit TRBD2. V lost 5 bases to trimming and J lost 0 bases; unmatched junction nucleotides: 16. The CDR3 spans 18 residues. Germline CDR1 and CDR2: MDHEN and SYDVKM. CDR3 loop: CASSERAGAPLSSYEQYF. The DNA of the CDR3 is TGTGCCAGCAGTGAGAGGGCGGGAGCCCCCCTAAGCTCCTACGAGCAGTACTTC.

The rearrangement links TRBV11-2 to TRBJ2-7; maybe TRBD1 (6 bases). The CDR3 totals 15 residues. Trimming shortened V by 5 bases and J by 7 bases, and 21 bases separated the two germline ends. CDR1 is SGHAT, CDR2 FQNNGV, per germline. The CDR3 DNA reads as TGTGCCAGCAGCCCCAAATGGACAGACTCGGGGGAGCAGTACTTC. Translating it yields CASSPKWTDSGEQYF.

The rearrangement uses TRBV6-6 and TRBJ1-3, with 7 nucleotides matching TRBD1. Looked up from germline, CDR1 is MNHNY and CDR2 is SVGAGI (reference sequence). V trimming: 5 bases; J trimming: 12 bases; junction bases outside the gene matches: 10. This CDR3 contains 13 residues. CDR3 sequence: CASSGGTEKNIYF. The DNA of the CDR3 is TGTGCCAGCAGTGGAGGGACAGAGAAAAACATATATTTT.